This T cell receptor (beta chain) was recorded in a study of tumor-infiltrating lymphocytes in primary liver carcinoma. Reverse transcription of about 0.5 ug total RNA with a constant-region primer produced TCR beta cDNA. Libraries covering TCR beta were generated through three nested multiplex PCR rounds (using a slightly modified ARM-PCR). PCR rounds one and two used TRBV1-TRBV30 forward primers with a C-beta reverse primer for about 11 cycles each. A single record per CDR3 protein comes from TCRdb applying MiXCR to the multiplex PCR reads. The sample has approximately 92,000 distinct CDR3 sequences; around three quarters are singletons. V was pared by 6 bases and J by 15 bases, with 10 bases of the junction left unmatched. This CDR3 region has 13 residues. Germline CDR1 MNHEY, CDR2 SVGAGI. Unsorted bulk tissue (20-30 mg) underwent RNA and DNA co-extraction.

The receptor's source is a woman aged 55-69 years with primary liver carcinoma and hepatitis B virus infection. Sequenced: liver tumor tissue from sampling region 5. Subset defined: tumor region T5, tumor centre. The chain recombines TRBV6-5 with TRBJ2-1, with TRBD2 matching over 11 bases. The CDR3 spells CASRLAGGNERFF. CDR3 coding DNA: TGTGCCAGCAGGCTAGCGGGAGGCAATGAACGGTTCTTC.